This entry is about one T cell receptor (beta chain). The CDR3 covers 14 residues. Between the trimmed V and J ends, which lost 7 bases and 0 bases, there was a span of 13 bases. The authors amplified TCR beta CDR3 regions from RNA transcripts. The library came from an HTBI-primed first-round RT-PCR and a second-round multiplex PCR. One entry per CDR3 protein, called by TCRdb with MiXCR from the multiplex PCR reads. The sample records about 390,000 distinct CDR3 sequences, 15% being singletons. This record comes from a study of Graves' ophthalmopathy and Graves' hyperthyroidism. PBMCs originated in more than 7.5 ml of fresh peripheral blood.

The TCR originated in a young woman with stable Graves' hyperthyroidism. The chain joins TRBV12-3 or TRBV12-4 to TRBJ2-7; TRBD2 is a possible D gene (6 bases). Sequencing used peripheral blood. The CDR3 loop is CASKSGLYSYEQYF. The CDR3 DNA reads as TGTGCCAGCAAATCGGGACTCTACTCCTACGAGCAGTACTTC.